The clone carrying this T cell receptor beta chain came up a few times. Its target is not known. Caucasian, healthy and from Russia, the donors were aged between about 6 and 100. A sample-barcoded 5' primer and a J-beta primer mix were used in a second PCR of roughly 6 to 12 cycles. Via MiXCR, TCRdb re-called the 5' RACE reads, giving one row per CDR3 protein. The sample includes some 640,000 distinct CDR3 sequences, about 30% seen only once; the top ten take about 15%. The data are from a study of blood T cells in healthy people across ages. The V gene lost 0 bases and the J gene lost 0 bases, with 6 bases spanning the gap. CDR3 size: 14 residues. Germline CDR1 is SGHTA and CDR2 is FQGNSA. Study-wide results and limits: Aged donors had fewer naive CD4+ cells and lower diversity than long-lived donors. The study could not conclusively compare naive and antigen-experienced cells, given its unsorted PBMCs. Estimates of diversity drawn from one million T cells were considered underestimates.

Sample: blood. The source is a woman at least 80 years old in good health. The chain combines TRBV7-2 with TRBJ2-7; D ambiguous. The CDR3 DNA is TGTGCCAGCAGCTTAGCCTACGACTCCTACGAGCAGTACTTC. Translated, it gives CASSLAYDSYEQYF.